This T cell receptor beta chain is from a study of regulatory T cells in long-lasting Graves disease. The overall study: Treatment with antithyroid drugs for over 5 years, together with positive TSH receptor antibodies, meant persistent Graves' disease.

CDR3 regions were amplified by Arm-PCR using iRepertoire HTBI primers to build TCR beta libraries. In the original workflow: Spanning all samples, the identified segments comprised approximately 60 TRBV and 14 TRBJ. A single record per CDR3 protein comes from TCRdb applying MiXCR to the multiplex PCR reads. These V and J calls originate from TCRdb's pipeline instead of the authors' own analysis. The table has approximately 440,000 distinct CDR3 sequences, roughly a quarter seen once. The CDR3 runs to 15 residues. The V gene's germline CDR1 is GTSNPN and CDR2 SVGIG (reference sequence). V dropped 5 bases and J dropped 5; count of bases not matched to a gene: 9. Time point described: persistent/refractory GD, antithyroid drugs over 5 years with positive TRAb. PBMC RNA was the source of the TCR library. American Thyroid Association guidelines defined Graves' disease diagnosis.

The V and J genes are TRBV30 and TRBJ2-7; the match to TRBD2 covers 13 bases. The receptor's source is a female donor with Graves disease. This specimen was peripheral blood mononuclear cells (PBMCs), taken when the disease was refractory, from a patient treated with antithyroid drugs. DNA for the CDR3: TGTGCCTGGGGAGGACTAGCGGGAGCAGGTCACGAGCAGTACTTC. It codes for CAWGGLAGAGHEQYF.